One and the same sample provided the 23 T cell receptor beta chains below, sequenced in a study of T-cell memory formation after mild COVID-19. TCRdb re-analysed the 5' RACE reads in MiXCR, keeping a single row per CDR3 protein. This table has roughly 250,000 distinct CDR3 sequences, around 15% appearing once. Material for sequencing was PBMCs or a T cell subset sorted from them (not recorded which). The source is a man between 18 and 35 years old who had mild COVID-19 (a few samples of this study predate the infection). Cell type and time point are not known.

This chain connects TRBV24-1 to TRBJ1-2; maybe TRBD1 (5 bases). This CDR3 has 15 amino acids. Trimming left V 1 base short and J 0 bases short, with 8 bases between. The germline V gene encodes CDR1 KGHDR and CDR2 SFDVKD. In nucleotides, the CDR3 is TGTGCCACCAGTGATTTCGAGGGGACTAACTATGGCTACACCTTC. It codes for CATSDFEGTNYGYTF.

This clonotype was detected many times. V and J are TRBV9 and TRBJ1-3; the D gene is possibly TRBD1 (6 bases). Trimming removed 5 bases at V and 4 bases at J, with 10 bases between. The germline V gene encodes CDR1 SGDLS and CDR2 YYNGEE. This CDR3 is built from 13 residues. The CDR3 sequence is CASRSGVGNTIYF. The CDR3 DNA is TGTGCCAGCAGATCAGGGGTAGGAAACACCATATATTTT.

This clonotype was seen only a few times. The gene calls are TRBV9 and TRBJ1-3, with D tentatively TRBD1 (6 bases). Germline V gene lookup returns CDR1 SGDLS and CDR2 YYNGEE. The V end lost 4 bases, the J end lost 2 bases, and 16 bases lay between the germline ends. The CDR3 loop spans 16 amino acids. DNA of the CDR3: TGTGCCAGCAGCCCTCTCCGAGGGGGTACTGGAAACACCATATATTTT. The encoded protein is CASSPLRGGTGNTIYF.

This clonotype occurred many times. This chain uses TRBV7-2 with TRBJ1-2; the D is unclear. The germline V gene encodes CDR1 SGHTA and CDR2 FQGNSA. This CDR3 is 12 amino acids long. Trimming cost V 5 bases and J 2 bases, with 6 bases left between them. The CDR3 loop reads CASSHSNYGYTF. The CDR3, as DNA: TGTGCCAGCAGCCATTCGAACTATGGCTACACCTTC.

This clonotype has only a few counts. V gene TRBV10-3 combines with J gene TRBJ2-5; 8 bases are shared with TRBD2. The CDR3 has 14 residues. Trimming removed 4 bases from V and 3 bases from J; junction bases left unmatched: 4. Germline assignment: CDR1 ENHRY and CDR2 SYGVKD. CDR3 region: CAISGDSGEETQYF. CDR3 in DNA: TGTGCCATCAGTGGCGATAGCGGGGAAGAGACCCAGTACTTC.

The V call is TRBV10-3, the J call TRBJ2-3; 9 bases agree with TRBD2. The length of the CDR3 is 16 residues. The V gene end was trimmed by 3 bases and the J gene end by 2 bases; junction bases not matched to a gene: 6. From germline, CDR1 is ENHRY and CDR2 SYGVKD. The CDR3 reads CAISDPAGGLTDTQYF. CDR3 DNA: TGTGCCATCAGTGACCCAGCGGGGGGTCTCACAGATACGCAGTATTTT.

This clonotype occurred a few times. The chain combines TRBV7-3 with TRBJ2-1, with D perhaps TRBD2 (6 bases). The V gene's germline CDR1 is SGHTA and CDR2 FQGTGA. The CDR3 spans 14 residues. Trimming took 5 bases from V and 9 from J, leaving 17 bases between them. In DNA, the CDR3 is TGTGCCAGCAGCGCTTTGGGCGGGGCGGGTGAGCAGTTCTTC. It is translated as CASSALGGAGEQFF.

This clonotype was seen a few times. CDR3 residues: CASSPHGNTEAFF. In nucleotides, the CDR3 is TGTGCCAGCAGCCCCCATGGAAACACTGAAGCTTTCTTT. The rearrangement joins TRBV28 to TRBJ1-1, with D unresolved. The CDR3 length is 13 residues. V lost 6 bases and J lost 2, with 10 bases in between. Germline loops: CDR1 MDHEN, CDR2 SYDVKM.

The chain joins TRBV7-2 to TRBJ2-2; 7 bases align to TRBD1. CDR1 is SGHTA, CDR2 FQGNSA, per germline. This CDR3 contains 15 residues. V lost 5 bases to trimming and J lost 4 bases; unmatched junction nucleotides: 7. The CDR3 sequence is CASSQGTEITGELFF. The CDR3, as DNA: TGTGCCAGCAGCCAAGGGACAGAGATCACCGGGGAGCTGTTTTTT.

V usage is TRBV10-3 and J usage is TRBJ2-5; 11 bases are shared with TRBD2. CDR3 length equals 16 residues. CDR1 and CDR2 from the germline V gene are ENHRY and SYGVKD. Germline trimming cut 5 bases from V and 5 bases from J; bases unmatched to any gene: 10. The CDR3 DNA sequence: TGTGCCATCAGTCCTAACATACTAGCGGGGGTTGAGACCCAGTACTTC. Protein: CAISPNILAGVETQYF.

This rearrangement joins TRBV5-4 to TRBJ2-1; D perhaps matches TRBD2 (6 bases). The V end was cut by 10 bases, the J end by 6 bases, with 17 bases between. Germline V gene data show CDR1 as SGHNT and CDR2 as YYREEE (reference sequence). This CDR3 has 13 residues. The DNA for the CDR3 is TGTGCCGTAGCGGAAGGGGATGGCAATGAGCAGTTCTTC. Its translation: CAVAEGDGNEQFF.

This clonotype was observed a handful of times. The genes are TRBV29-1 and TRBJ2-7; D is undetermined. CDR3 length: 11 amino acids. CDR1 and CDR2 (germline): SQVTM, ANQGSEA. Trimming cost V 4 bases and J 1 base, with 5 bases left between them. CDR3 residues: CSVVRSYEQYF. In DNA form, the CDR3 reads TGCAGCGTTGTACGGTCCTACGAGCAGTACTTC.

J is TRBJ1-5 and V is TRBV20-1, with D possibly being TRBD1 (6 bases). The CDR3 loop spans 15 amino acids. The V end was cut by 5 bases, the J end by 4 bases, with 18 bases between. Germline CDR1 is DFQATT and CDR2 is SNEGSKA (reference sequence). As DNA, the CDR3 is TGCAGTGCTTCCACTTACGACAGGTTAAATCAGCCCCAGCATTTT. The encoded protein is CSASTYDRLNQPQHF.

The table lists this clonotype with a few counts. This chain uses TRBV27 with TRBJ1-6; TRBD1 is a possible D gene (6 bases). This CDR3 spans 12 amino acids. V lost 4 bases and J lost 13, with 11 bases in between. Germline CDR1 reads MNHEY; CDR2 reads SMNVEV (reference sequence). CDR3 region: CASSYGGRPLHF. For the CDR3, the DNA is TGTGCCAGCAGTTACGGGGGGCGTCCCCTCCACTTT.

The CDR3 bases are TGTGCCAGCAGCTTAGATCTGGGCACCTTCTACGAGCAGTACGTC. As protein: CASSLDLGTFYEQYV. The J gene is TRBJ2-7, the V gene TRBV11-2; D unresolved. This CDR3 region has 15 residues. V dropped 0 bases and J dropped 3 bases, with 12 bases sitting between them. CDR1 and CDR2 from the germline V gene are SGHAT and FQNNGV.

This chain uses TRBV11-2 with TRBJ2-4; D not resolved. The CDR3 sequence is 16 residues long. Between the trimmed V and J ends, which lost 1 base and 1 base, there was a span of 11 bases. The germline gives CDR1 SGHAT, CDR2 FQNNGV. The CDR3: CASSLVERRAKNIQYF. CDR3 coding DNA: TGTGCCAGCAGCTTAGTGGAGCGTCGGGCCAAAAACATTCAGTACTTC. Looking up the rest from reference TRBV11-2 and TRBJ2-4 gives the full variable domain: EAGVAQSPRYKIIEKRQSVAFWCNPISGHATLYWYQQILGQGPKLLIQFQNNGVVDDSQLPKDRFSAERLKGVDSTLKIQPAKLEDSAVYLCASSLVERRAKNIQYFGAGTRLSVL.

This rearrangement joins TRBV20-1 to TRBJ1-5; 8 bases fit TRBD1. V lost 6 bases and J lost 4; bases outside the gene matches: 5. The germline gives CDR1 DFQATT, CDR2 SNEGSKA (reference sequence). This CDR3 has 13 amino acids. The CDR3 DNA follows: TGCAGTGCCAGGGGACAGGTGAATCAGCCCCAGCATTTT. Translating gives CSARGQVNQPQHF.

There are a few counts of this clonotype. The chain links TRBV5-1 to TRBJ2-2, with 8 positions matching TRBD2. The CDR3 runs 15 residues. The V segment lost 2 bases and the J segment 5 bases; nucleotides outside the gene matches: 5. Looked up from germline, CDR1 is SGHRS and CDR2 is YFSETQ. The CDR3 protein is CASSFGREETGELFF. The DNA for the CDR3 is TGCGCCAGCAGCTTCGGGAGGGAGGAGACCGGGGAGCTGTTTTTT.

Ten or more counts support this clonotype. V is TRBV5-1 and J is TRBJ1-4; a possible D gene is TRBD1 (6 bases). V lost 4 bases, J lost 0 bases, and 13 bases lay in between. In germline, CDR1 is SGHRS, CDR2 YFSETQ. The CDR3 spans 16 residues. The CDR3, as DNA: TGCGCCAGCAGCAGAGGACAGATCGCAACTAATGAAAAACTGTTTTTT. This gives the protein CASSRGQIATNEKLFF.

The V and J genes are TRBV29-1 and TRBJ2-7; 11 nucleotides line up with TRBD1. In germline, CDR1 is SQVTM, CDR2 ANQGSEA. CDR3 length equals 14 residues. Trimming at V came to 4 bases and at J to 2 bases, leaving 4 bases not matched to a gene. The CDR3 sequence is CSVAGTGGTYEQYF. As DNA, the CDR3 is TGCAGCGTTGCGGGGACAGGGGGGACCTACGAGCAGTACTTC.

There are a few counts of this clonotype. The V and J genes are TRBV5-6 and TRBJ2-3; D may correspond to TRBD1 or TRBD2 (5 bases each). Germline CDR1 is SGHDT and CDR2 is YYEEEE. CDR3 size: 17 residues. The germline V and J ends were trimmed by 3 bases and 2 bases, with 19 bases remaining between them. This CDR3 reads CASSWDTGTTLTDTQYF. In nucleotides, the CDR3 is TGTGCCAGCAGCTGGGATACCGGGACGACCCTCACAGATACGCAGTATTTT.

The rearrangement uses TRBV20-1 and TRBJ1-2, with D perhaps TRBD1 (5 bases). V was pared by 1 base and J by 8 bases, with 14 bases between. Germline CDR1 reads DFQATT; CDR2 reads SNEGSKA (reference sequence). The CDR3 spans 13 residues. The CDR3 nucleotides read TGCAGTGCTAGAGTAAATGGGGACTGGGGCTACACCTTC. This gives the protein CSARVNGDWGYTF.

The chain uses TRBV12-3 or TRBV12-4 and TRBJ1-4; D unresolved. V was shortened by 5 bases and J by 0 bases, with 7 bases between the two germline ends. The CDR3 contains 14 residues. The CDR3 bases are TGTGCCAGCAGTATACACGCAACTAATGAAAAACTGTTTTTT. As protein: CASSIHATNEKLFF.